This T cell receptor beta chain comes out of a study of blood T cell repertoires in COVID-19. Study summary: Samples taken during acute and convalescent COVID-19 were collected in the United States, Italy and Spain.

With 1 base removed from V and 0 bases from J, the gap between germline ends came to 12 bases. Germline V CDR1 and CDR2: SGHTA, FQGNSA. The length of the CDR3 is 17 residues. As originally analysed: Estimation of nucleated cell counts relied on the amplification of reference gene primers. Profiling relied on immunoSEQ multiplex PCR, and the TCRdb table lists in-frame clones only, not all of them. The V and J calls and the clone size are those of that table, but D and trimming were determined from the DNA. The table has 140,000 to 150,000 clones, roughly four fifths seen once. Individuals drawn from approximately 22 US areas were roughly 18 to 95 years old.

Sequencing was carried out using PBMCs or T cells enriched from blood (not recorded which). The source of this sequence is a woman in her forties or fifties with acute COVID-19. This chain joins TRBV7-2 and TRBJ2-2; D is unclear. As DNA, the CDR3 is TGTGCCAGCAGCTTAGATTTCTCGTCAGCGAACACCGGGGAGCTGTTTTTT. It codes for CASSLDFSSANTGELFF.